A single sample is the source of the 8 T cell receptor beta chains below, sequenced in a study of blood T cell repertoires in COVID-19. Sequencing was performed with immunoSEQ multiplex PCR; in TCRdb, only in-frame clones are kept and a portion is missing. The sample has tens of thousands of clones, almost 90% seen once. Specimen: peripheral blood. All receptors come from a human donor in a cohort sampled during active COVID-19.

This clone occurred a few times. V gene TRBV7-9 combines with J gene TRBJ2-7, with TRBD2 matching 7 bases. The germline gives CDR1 SEHNR, CDR2 FQNEAQ (reference sequence). The CDR3 sequence is 13 residues long. The ends lost 2 bases at V and 2 bases at J; junction bases unmatched: 0. CDR3 DNA sequence: TGTGCCAGCAGCTTAAGCGGGGCCTACGAGCAGTACTTC. Its protein is CASSLSGAYEQYF.

The J gene is TRBJ2-7, the V gene TRBV10-3; the D gene is possibly TRBD2 (5 bases). The CDR3 totals 15 residues. Between the trimmed V and J ends, which lost 0 bases and 2 bases, there was a span of 11 bases. The germline CDR1 and CDR2 sequences are ENHRY and SYGVKD. The CDR3 is CAISESDPGTYEQYF. The CDR3 DNA is TGTGCCATCAGTGAGTCGGACCCGGGGACCTACGAGCAGTACTTC.

The chain uses TRBV7-6 and TRBJ1-1; 9 positions agree with TRBD1. With 4 bases clipped from V and 3 bases from J, the junction kept 6 bases outside the gene matches. The CDR3 has 15 residues. CDR1 SGHVS and CDR2 FNYEAQ come from the germline V gene. The CDR3 coding sequence is TGTGCCAGCAGCTCCCGGACAGGGGTGGACACTGAAGCTTTCTTT. Its translation is CASSSRTGVDTEAFF.

This sequence joins TRBV7-8 and TRBJ2-7; D perhaps matches TRBD1 (6 bases). Trimming took off 4 bases at V and 2 bases at J, with 21 bases between the two ends. In germline, CDR1 is SGHVS, CDR2 FQNEAQ. This CDR3 comprises 17 residues. The CDR3 DNA sequence: TGTGCCAGCAGCTCCCCCATACAGGGCTACCCGACCTACGAGCAGTACTTC. Translated: CASSSPIQGYPTYEQYF.

The chain recombines TRBV20-1 with TRBJ1-6; no reliable D call. Trimming took off 3 bases at V and 5 bases at J, with 11 bases between the two ends. This CDR3 spans 14 amino acids. Germline V gives CDR1 DFQATT, CDR2 SNEGSKA (reference sequence). The CDR3 region is CSASYGVDNSPLHF. For the CDR3, the DNA is TGCAGTGCTAGTTACGGGGTTGATAATTCACCCCTCCACTTT.

This chain uses TRBV7-2 with TRBJ2-3; 11 bases fit TRBD1. CDR1 is SGHTA and CDR2 is FQGNSA in the germline V gene. The trim removed 1 base at V and 4 bases at J, leaving 4 bases unmatched. The CDR3 covers 16 residues. The DNA of the CDR3 is TGTGCCAGCAGCTTAGGGGGGACAGGGGGGCCAGATACGCAGTATTTT. Amino acids: CASSLGGTGGPDTQYF.

V and J are TRBV6-6 and TRBJ1-5; the D is unclear. The length of the CDR3 is 12 residues. Germline loops: CDR1 MNHNY, CDR2 SVGAGI (reference sequence). The ends were cut back, 5 bases at V and 6 bases at J, with 8 bases in the middle. The CDR3 loop is CASSPPGQPQHF. CDR3 coding DNA: TGTGCCAGCAGTCCACCCGGTCAGCCCCAGCATTTT.

To note about this clone: The identical CDR3 is also encoded by other nucleotide sequences in the sample. The rearrangement joins TRBV5-8 to TRBJ1-2, with 11 bases identical to TRBD1. Germline CDR1 reads SGHTS; CDR2 reads YDEGEE. The CDR3 covers 15 residues. The V segment lost 1 base and the J segment 4 bases; nucleotides outside the gene matches: 3. Written as DNA, the CDR3 is TGTGCCAGCAGCTTGTACGGGACAGGGGGCTATGGCTACACCTTC. The encoded protein is CASSLYGTGGYGYTF.